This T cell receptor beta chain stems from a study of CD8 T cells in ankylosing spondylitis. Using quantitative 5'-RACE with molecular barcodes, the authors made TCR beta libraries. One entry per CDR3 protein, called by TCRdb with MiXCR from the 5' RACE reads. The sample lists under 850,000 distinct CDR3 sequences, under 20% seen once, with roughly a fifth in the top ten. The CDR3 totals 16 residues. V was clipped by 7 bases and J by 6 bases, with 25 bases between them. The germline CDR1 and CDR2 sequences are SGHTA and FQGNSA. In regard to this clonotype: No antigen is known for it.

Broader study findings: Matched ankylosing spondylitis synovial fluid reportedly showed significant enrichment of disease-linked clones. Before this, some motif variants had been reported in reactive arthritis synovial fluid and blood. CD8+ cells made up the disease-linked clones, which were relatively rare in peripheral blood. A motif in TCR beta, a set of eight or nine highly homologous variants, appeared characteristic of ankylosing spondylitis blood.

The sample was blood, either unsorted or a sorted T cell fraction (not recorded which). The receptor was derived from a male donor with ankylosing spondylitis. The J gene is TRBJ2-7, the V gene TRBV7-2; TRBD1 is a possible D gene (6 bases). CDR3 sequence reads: CASTLRRGGLPIEQYF. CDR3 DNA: TGTGCCAGCACCCTCCGAAGAGGGGGTCTGCCGATCGAGCAGTACTTC.